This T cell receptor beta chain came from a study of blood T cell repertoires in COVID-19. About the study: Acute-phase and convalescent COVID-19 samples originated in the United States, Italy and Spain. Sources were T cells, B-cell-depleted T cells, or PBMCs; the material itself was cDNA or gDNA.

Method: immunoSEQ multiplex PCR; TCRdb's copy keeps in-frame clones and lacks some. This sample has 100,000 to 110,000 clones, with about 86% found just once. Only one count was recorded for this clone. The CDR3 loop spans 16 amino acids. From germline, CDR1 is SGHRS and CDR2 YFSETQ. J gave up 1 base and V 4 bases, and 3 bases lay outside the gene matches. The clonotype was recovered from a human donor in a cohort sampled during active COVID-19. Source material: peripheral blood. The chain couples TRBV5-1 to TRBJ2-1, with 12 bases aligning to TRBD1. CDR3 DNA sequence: TGCGCCAGCAGCACGGGACAGGGGGCATCCTACAATGAGCAGTTCTTC. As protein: CASSTGQGASYNEQFF.